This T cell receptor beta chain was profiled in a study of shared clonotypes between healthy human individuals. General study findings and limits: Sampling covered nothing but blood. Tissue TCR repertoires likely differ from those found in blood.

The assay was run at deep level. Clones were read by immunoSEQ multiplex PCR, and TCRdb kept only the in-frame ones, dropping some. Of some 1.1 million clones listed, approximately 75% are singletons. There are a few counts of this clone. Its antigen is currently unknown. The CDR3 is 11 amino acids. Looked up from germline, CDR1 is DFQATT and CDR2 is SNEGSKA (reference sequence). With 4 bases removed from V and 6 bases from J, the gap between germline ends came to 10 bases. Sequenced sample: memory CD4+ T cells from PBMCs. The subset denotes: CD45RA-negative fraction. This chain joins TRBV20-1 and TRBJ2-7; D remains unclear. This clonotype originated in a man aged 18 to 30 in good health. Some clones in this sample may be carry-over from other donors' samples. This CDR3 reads CSAKSRSEQYF. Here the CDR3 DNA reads TGCAGTGCTAAATCTCGGAGCGAGCAGTACTTC.